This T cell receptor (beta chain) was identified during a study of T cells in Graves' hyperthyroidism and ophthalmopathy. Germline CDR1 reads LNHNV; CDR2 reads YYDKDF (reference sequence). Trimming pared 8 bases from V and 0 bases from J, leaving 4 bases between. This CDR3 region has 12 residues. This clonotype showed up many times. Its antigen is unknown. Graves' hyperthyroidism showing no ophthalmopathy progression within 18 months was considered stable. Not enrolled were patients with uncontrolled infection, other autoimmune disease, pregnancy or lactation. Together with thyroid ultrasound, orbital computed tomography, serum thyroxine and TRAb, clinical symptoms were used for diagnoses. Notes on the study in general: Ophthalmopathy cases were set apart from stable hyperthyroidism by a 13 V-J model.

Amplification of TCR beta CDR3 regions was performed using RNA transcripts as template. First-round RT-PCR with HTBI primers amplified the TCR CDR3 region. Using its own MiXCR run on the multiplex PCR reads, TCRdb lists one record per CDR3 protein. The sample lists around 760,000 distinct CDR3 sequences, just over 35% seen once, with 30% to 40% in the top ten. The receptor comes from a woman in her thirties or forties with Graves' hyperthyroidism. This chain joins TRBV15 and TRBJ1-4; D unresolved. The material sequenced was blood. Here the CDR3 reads CATAPTNEKLFF. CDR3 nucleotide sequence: TGTGCCACCGCCCCAACTAATGAAAAACTGTTTTTT. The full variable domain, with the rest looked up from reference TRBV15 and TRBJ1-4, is DAMVIQNPRYQVTQFGKPVTLSCSQTLNHNVMYWYQQKSSQAPKLLFHYYDKDFNNEADTPDNFQSRRPNTSFCFLDIRSPGLGDTAMYLCATAPTNEKLFFGSGTQLSVL.